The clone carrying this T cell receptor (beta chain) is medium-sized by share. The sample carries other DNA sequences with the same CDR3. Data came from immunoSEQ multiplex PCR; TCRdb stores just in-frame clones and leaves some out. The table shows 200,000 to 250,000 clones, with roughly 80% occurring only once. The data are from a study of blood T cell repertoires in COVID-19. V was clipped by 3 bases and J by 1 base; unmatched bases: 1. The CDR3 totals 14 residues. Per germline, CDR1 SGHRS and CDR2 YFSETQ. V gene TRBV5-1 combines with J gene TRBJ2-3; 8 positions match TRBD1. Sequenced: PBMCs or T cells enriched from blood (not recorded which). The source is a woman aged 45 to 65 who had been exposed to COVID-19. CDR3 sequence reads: CASSSGQGTDTQYF. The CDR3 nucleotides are TGCGCCAGCAGCTCGGGACAGGGCACAGATACGCAGTATTTT.